The present TCR beta chain was sequenced within a study of identical twins. A universal primer site arose from template switching, and cDNA bore unique molecular identifiers. TCRdb re-called the 5' RACE reads through MiXCR, storing one row per CDR3 protein. This table holds some 500,000 distinct CDR3 sequences, around 20% found once. Only a few counts were recorded for this clonotype. Trimming removed 3 bases from V and 7 bases from J, with 10 bases in between. CDR3 length: 12 residues. The germline gives CDR1 GTSNPN, CDR2 SVGIG (reference sequence). The same data also went into a second study, on T cells expressing NK-cell markers.

This clonotype originated in a woman aged 18-29 years in good health. The J gene is TRBJ1-5, the V gene TRBV30, with D perhaps TRBD1 (6 bases). The specimen was CD4+ T cells sorted from blood. The DNA for the CDR3 is TGTGCCTGGAGAAGGGGGAGCCAGCCCCAGCATTTT. This codes for CAWRRGSQPQHF.